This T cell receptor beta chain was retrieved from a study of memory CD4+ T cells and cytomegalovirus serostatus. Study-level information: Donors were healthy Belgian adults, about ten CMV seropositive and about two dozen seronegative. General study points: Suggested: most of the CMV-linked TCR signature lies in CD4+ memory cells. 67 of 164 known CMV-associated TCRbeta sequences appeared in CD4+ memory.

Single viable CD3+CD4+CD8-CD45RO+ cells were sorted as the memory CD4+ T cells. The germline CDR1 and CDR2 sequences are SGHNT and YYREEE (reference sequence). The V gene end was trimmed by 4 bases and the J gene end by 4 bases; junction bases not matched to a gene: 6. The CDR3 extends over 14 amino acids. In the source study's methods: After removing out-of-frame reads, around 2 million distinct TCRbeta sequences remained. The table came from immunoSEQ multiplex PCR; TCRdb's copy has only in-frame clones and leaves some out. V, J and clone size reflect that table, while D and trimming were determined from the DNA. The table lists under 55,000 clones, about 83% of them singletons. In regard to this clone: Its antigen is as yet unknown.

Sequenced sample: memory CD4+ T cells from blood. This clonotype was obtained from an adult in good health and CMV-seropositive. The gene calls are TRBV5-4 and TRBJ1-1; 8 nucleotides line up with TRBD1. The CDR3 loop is CASSATGVITEAFF. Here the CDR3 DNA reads TGTGCCAGCAGCGCGACAGGGGTCATCACTGAAGCTTTCTTT.